These 26 T cell receptor beta chains were all obtained from the same sample, sequenced in a study of T cell responses to AZD1222 COVID-19 vaccine. Clones were read by immunoSEQ multiplex PCR, and TCRdb kept only the in-frame ones, dropping some. This table has 130,000 to 150,000 clones, around 90% appearing once. This sample comprised peripheral blood, obtained on day 0 of MenACWY control vaccination. Receptor source: an adult in good health.

The rearrangement uses TRBV10-3 and TRBJ1-1; D may be TRBD1 (5 bases). The CDR3 consists of 14 residues. CDR1 and CDR2 from the germline V gene are ENHRY and SYGVKD. The V and J ends lost 6 bases and 4 bases respectively, with 15 bases between them. The CDR3 nucleotides are TGTGCCATCAGGACCGTTGAGGGGAGCACTGAAGCTTTCTTT. Amino acids: CAIRTVEGSTEAFF.

This clone has a single count. The genes are TRBV20-1 and TRBJ1-1; D is uncertain. CDR1 and CDR2 from the germline V gene are DFQATT and SNEGSKA (reference sequence). The CDR3 covers 10 residues. V lost 5 bases, J lost 5 bases, and 6 bases lay in between. The CDR3 DNA reads TGCAGTGCTGACCCGACTGAAGCTTTCTTT. Translating it yields CSADPTEAFF.

The genes are TRBV6-5 and TRBJ2-3, with 8 bases fitting TRBD1. This CDR3 contains 16 residues. The J segment lost 3 bases and the V segment lost 4 bases, leaving 9 bases of the junction unmatched. Germline V lookup: CDR1 MNHEY, CDR2 SVGAGI. The CDR3 DNA is TGTGCCAGCAGTTCCCGGACAGGGATAGGGACAGATACGCAGTATTTT. It codes for CASSSRTGIGTDTQYF.

The genes are TRBV19 and TRBJ1-2, with TRBD1 matching over 7 bases. The germline V gene encodes CDR1 LNHDA and CDR2 SQIVND (reference sequence). The V gene end was trimmed by 3 bases and the J gene end by 3 bases; junction bases not matched to a gene: 4. The CDR3 covers 14 residues. For the CDR3, the DNA is TGTGCCAGTAGTATTGGAACAGGGGACTATGGCTACACCTTC. Amino acids: CASSIGTGDYGYTF.

This chain's CDR3 is CAWSLATGTGNTEAFF. The CDR3 region has the DNA TGTGCCTGGAGTTTGGCAACCGGGACAGGGAACACTGAAGCTTTCTTT. The V and J genes are TRBV30 and TRBJ1-1; 8 nucleotides align to TRBD1. This CDR3 is 16 amino acids long. V was clipped by 2 bases and J by 1 base; unmatched bases: 9. Germline assignment: CDR1 GTSNPN and CDR2 SVGIG (reference sequence).

V is TRBV10-2 and J is TRBJ2-7; a weak D match, TRBD1 (8 bases). The V gene lost 0 bases and the J gene lost 3 bases, with 15 bases spanning the gap. Germline CDR1 reads WSHSY; CDR2 reads SAAADI. There are 16 residues in the CDR3. This CDR3 is CASSESSGTGLYEQYF. The CDR3 region has the DNA TGCGCCAGCAGTGAGTCGAGCGGGACAGGACTCTACGAGCAGTACTTC.

This rearrangement joins TRBV6-5 to TRBJ1-5; D unclear. The ends were cut back, 0 bases at V and 7 bases at J, with 7 bases in the middle. The CDR3 is 13 amino acids. Germline V CDR1 and CDR2: MNHEY, SVGAGI. The CDR3 loop is CASSYSRAQPQHF. Here the CDR3 DNA reads TGTGCCAGCAGTTACTCGAGGGCCCAGCCCCAGCATTTT.

The J gene is TRBJ2-1, the V gene TRBV30; 9 nucleotides match TRBD2. V shed 4 bases and J 4 bases; nucleotides not matched to a gene: 11. The germline gives CDR1 GTSNPN, CDR2 SVGIG (reference sequence). CDR3 size: 16 residues. DNA for the CDR3: TGTGCCTGGATTACGCTGGCTAGCGGGATATACAATGAGCAGTTCTTC. It specifies CAWITLASGIYNEQFF.

The CDR3 loop reads CATSRDRGSNQPQHF. In DNA form, the CDR3 reads TGTGCCACCAGCAGAGATCGGGGAAGCAATCAGCCCCAGCATTTT. This chain uses TRBV15 with TRBJ1-5; D is unclear. Trimming took off 0 bases at V and 1 base at J, with 7 bases between the two ends. The CDR3 spans 15 residues. CDR1 is LNHNV, CDR2 YYDKDF, per germline (reference sequence).

This clone was seen only once. The chain recombines TRBV5-4 with TRBJ2-5; the D is unclear. The CDR3 length is 12 residues. V was trimmed by 7 bases and J by 2 bases, leaving 9 bases between them. Germline loops: CDR1 SGHNT, CDR2 YYREEE (reference sequence). In DNA, the CDR3 is TGTGCCAGCTCGCGGCAGCAAGAGACCCAGTACTTC. As protein: CASSRQQETQYF.

V gene TRBV6-2 or TRBV6-3 combines with J gene TRBJ1-5; D remains ambiguous. V was shortened by 6 bases and J by 2 bases, with 17 bases between the two germline ends. In germline, CDR1 is MNHEY, CDR2 SVGEGT. The CDR3 has 16 residues. The CDR3 DNA reads TGTGCCAGCAGCCCAATGGACGCATCGGGCAATCAGCCCCAGCATTTT. As protein: CASSPMDASGNQPQHF.

The chain has TRBV12-3 or TRBV12-4 and TRBJ1-2; no reliable D call. This CDR3 contains 13 residues. Trimming pared 6 bases from V and 8 bases from J, leaving 16 bases between. As DNA, the CDR3 is TGTGCCAGCAGAAAGGACTTTTCGGAAGGCTACACCTTC. This sequence encodes CASRKDFSEGYTF.

Points on this clone: The DNA is omitted, as the CDR3 cannot be located on it reliably, and the CDR3 follows TCRdb's listing. The rearrangement links TRBV30 to TRBJ1-2. The germline V gene encodes CDR1 GTSNPN and CDR2 SVGIG (reference sequence). 21 amino acids form the CDR3, both terminal residues included. The CDR3 reads CAWSPTGSYGYTFGSGYGYTF.

The chain combines TRBV27 with TRBJ1-6; D call uncertain. This CDR3 region has 17 residues. Trimming took off 0 bases at V and 0 bases at J, with 9 bases between the two ends. The germline CDR1 and CDR2 sequences are MNHEY and SMNVEV (reference sequence). The CDR3 sequence is CASSLSMTSSYNSPLHF. As DNA, the CDR3 is TGTGCCAGCAGTTTATCGATGACGAGCTCCTATAATTCACCCCTCCACTTT.

The J gene is TRBJ2-7, the V gene TRBV4-2, with D hard to call. The germline V and J ends were trimmed by 0 bases and 0 bases, with 12 bases remaining between them. From germline, CDR1 is LGHNA and CDR2 YNFKEQ. The CDR3 extends over 16 amino acids. As DNA, the CDR3 is TGTGCCAGCAGCCAAGATTACCAACAGAACTCCTACGAGCAGTACTTC. Its translation is CASSQDYQQNSYEQYF.

The V and J genes are TRBV7-9 and TRBJ1-1, with D unclear. V lost 6 bases to trimming and J lost 1 base, with 9 bases between them. Germline CDR1 is SEHNR and CDR2 is FQNEAQ (reference sequence). This CDR3 comprises 13 residues. CDR3 residues: CASSGWTNTEAFF. The CDR3, as DNA: TGTGCCAGCAGTGGGTGGACGAACACTGAAGCTTTCTTT.

V usage is TRBV5-1 and J usage is TRBJ1-2, with 8 bases that match TRBD1. J gave up 6 bases and V 4 bases, and 8 bases lay outside the gene matches. The CDR3 is made up of 14 amino acids. Germline-derived CDR1 and CDR2 are SGHRS and YFSETQ. The CDR3 DNA follows: TGCGCCAGCAGCCAGGACAGGGTTCGGGATGGCTACACCTTC. This gives the protein CASSQDRVRDGYTF. Looking up the rest from reference TRBV5-1 and TRBJ1-2 gives the full variable domain: KAGVTQTPRYLIKTRGQQVTLSCSPISGHRSVSWYQQTPGQGLQFLFEYFSETQRNKGNFPGRFSGRQFSNSRSEMNVSTLELGDSALYLCASSQDRVRDGYTFGSGTRLTVV.

This chain connects TRBV20-1 to TRBJ1-3; unclear D gene. Germline V gives CDR1 DFQATT, CDR2 SNEGSKA (reference sequence). The ends were cut back, 3 bases at V and 8 bases at J, with 8 bases in the middle. This CDR3 spans 11 amino acids. CDR3 amino acids: CSASNSYTIYF. The CDR3 nucleotides read TGCAGTGCTAGCAATTCCTACACCATATATTTT.

The chain is built from TRBV6-5 and TRBJ2-2; 7 bases line up with TRBD1. The CDR3 contains 15 residues. Germline assignment: CDR1 MNHEY and CDR2 SVGAGI. J was trimmed by 1 base and V by 7 bases; bases with no gene match: 6. The CDR3 here is CASNPRGMNTGELFF. The CDR3 DNA reads as TGTGCCAGCAACCCCAGGGGGATGAACACCGGGGAGCTGTTTTTT.

V and J are TRBV18 and TRBJ1-3; D gene uncertain. This CDR3 contains 18 residues. The V and J ends lost 1 base and 1 base respectively, with 17 bases between them. Per the germline V gene, CDR1 is KGHSH and CDR2 is LQKENI. CDR3 in DNA: TGTGCCAGCTCACCACTAGCGAAATGGAGAGAATCTGGAAACACCATATATTTT. Encoded protein: CASSPLAKWRESGNTIYF.

CDR3 residues: CASSVGVYYNSPLHF. DNA for the CDR3: TGTGCCAGCAGCGTAGGGGTATACTATAATTCACCCCTCCACTTT. The V call is TRBV9, the J call TRBJ1-6; D is undetermined. The V end lost 0 bases, the J end lost 3 bases, and 7 bases lay between the germline ends. The CDR3 length is 15 residues. Germline CDR1 is SGDLS and CDR2 is YYNGEE. The variable domain in full, with the rest retrieved from reference TRBV9 and TRBJ1-6, is DSGVTQTPKHLITATGQRVTLRCSPRSGDLSVYWYQQSLDQGLQFLIQYYNGEERAKGNILERFSAQQFPDLHSELNLSSLELGDSALYFCASSVGVYYNSPLHFGNGTRLTVT.

This clone showed up just once. V and J are TRBV4-2 and TRBJ2-3; a possible D gene is TRBD2 (7 bases). The CDR3 covers 15 residues. Per the germline V gene, CDR1 is LGHNA and CDR2 is YNFKEQ. The germline V and J ends were trimmed by 5 bases and 6 bases, with 18 bases remaining between them. CDR3 DNA sequence: TGTGCCAGCAGCTATTGGGGGGGGGCTCGGGATACGCAGTATTTT. Translation: CASSYWGGARDTQYF.

The chain joins TRBV5-5 to TRBJ1-2; 10 bases fit TRBD1. The germline V gene encodes CDR1 SGHKS and CDR2 YYEKEE (reference sequence). V was pared by 0 bases and J by 4 bases, with 6 bases of the junction left unmatched. CDR3 size: 16 residues. The CDR3 sequence: CASSLDPGQGTYGYTF. CDR3 nucleotide sequence: TGTGCCAGCAGCTTGGATCCGGGACAGGGGACCTATGGCTACACCTTC.

The chain uses TRBV18 and TRBJ1-2; 9 bases are a match to TRBD1. Unmatched junction bases numbered 6, after V lost 3 bases and J lost 4 bases. This CDR3 contains 15 residues. Germline V CDR1 and CDR2: KGHSH, LQKENI. CDR3 sequence (DNA): TGTGCCAGCTCACCGGGGACAGGGCCTTTCTATGGCTACACCTTC. Its protein is CASSPGTGPFYGYTF.

The J gene is TRBJ1-1, the V gene TRBV4-1; weak D call: TRBD1 (5 bases). V was trimmed by 4 bases and J by 1 base, leaving 13 bases between them. The CDR3 consists of 15 residues. Germline CDR1 reads MGHRA; CDR2 reads YSYEKL. CDR3 nucleotide sequence: TGCGCCAGCAGCCTGAGGCCGGGGGGGAACACTGAAGCTTTCTTT. Protein sequence: CASSLRPGGNTEAFF.

J is TRBJ2-7 and V is TRBV6-5, with TRBD1 identical over 7 bases. Germline V gene data show CDR1 as MNHEY and CDR2 as SVGAGI. The CDR3 runs to 14 residues. The junction had 8 bases not matched to a gene; V was cut back by 5 bases and J by 4 bases. CDR3 DNA: TGTGCCAGCAGTCAGACAGGGTCGGGGTACGAGCAGTACTTC. Amino acids: CASSQTGSGYEQYF.